A selection of T cell receptor beta chains follows, all from one sample in a study of T cell repertoires in cytomegalovirus infection. Their antigens are not known. Via MiXCR, TCRdb re-called the reads, giving one row per CDR3 protein. The sample lists around 750,000 distinct CDR3 sequences, around a third seen once, with around 12% in the top ten. The material was cultured CD8+ T cells from PBMCs, obtained from culture after CMV antigen stimulation. The receptors were sampled from a human donor in good health (CMV status not recorded). Some clones in this sample may be carry-over from other donors' samples. Each CDR3 is given with its conserved first and last residue. Fields, in order: clone size, D gene, V gene, J gene, CDR3 DNA, CDR3 protein. D genes are given only for firm matches. Clone sizes are given selectively: once, few, many, or a class where the clone is expanded.

few	NA	TRBV7-2	TRBJ1-5	TGTGCCAGCAGCTCAAGGGATGAGGGCAATCAGCCCCAGCATTTT	CASSSRDEGNQPQHF
NA	NA	TRBV5-8	TRBJ2-1	TGTGCCAGCAGCTTGAGAGGGGAATCCCACAATGAGCAGTTCTTC	CASSLRGESHNEQFF
NA	NA	TRBV5-1	TRBJ2-2	TGCGCCAGCAGCTCCCAAACCGGGGAGCTGTTTTTT	CASSSQTGELFF
NA	NA	TRBV6-6	TRBJ1-2	TGTGCCAGCAGTTACTCACCTCGGGACACGGCCAACTATGGCTACACCTTC	CASSYSPRDTANYGYTF
few	TRBD2	TRBV6-1	TRBJ2-2	TGTGCCAGCATCCTACCCCGCGGGGGGCACACCGGGGAGCTGTTTTTT	CASILPRGGHTGELFF
many	TRBD1	TRBV12-3/TRBV12-4	TRBJ1-4	TGTGCCAGCAGTTTTAATGCAGGGGGAACTAATGAAAAACTGTTTTTT	CASSFNAGGTNEKLFF
few	TRBD2	TRBV7-2	TRBJ2-3	TGTGCCAGCAGCTTAGAAGCGGGGGGCAACACAGATACGCAGTATTTT	CASSLEAGGNTDTQYF
NA	NA	TRBV19	TRBJ2-5	TGTGCCAGTAGCCCAGGACAGACGGCTGGGACCCAGTACTTC	CASSPGQTAGTQYF
few	TRBD1	TRBV6-1	TRBJ2-1	TGTGCCAGCAGCGTAAAAATAGGGGGACAGGGGTATGATGAGCAGTTCTTC	CASSVKIGGQGYDEQFF
many	NA	TRBV7-2	TRBJ2-5	TGTGCCAGCAGCTTAGTAAAGCGGGCCACACAAGAGACCCAGTACTTC	CASSLVKRATQETQYF
NA	NA	TRBV19	TRBJ2-1	TGTGCCAGTAATAGTTTGACTACAAGCTACAATGAGCAGTTCTTC	CASNSLTTSYNEQFF
few	TRBD2	TRBV6-1	TRBJ2-1	TGTGCCAGCACCTTTACTAGCGGGGCAACCTACAATGAGCAGTTCTTC	CASTFTSGATYNEQFF
few	NA	TRBV4-1	TRBJ1-1	TGCGCCAGCAGAGGATATTCCACTGAAGCTTTCTTT	CASRGYSTEAFF
NA	NA	TRBV7-6	TRBJ1-6	TGTGCCAGCAGCCCCCTCTTAAGTTCACCCCTCCACTTT	CASSPLLSSPLHF
few	NA	TRBV15	TRBJ1-1	TGTGCCACCAGCAGAGATAGGGGGGACACTGAAGCTTTCTTT	CATSRDRGDTEAFF
NA	NA	TRBV4-2	TRBJ2-3	TGTGCCAGCAGCCCCTCGGCCAGCGGCTTCACAGATACGCAGTATTTT	CASSPSASGFTDTQYF
NA	NA	TRBV4-1	TRBJ2-7	TGCGCCAGCAGCCAAGATCGAGGGACCCTGAACGAGCAGTACTTC	CASSQDRGTLNEQYF
NA	NA	TRBV4-3	TRBJ1-6	TGCGCCAGCAGCCGAGGGGTTGGTAATTCACCCCTCCACTTT	CASSRGVGNSPLHF
few	TRBD1	TRBV28	TRBJ1-5	TGTGCCAGCAGCAAAACCAGGGGGCTAGGGCAGCCCCAGCATTTT	CASSKTRGLGQPQHF
many	NA	TRBV7-6	TRBJ2-3	TGTGCCAGCAGCTTAGTCTATCTTACAGGGCCCCTAGGTACGCAGTATTTT	CASSLVYLTGPLGTQYF
few	NA	TRBV28	TRBJ1-5	TGTGCCAGCAGTACTAACCACCTTCGGATTGGCAATCAGCCCCAGCATTTT	CASSTNHLRIGNQPQHF
NA	TRBD1	TRBV7-8	TRBJ2-3	TGTGCCAGCAGCTTAGGACACAAAAGGGACAGGGGCCCAGATACGCAGTATTTT	CASSLGHKRDRGPDTQYF
once	NA	TRBV27	TRBJ1-5	TGTGCCAGCAGCCCCTCTGTGGGGGCTAGAAATCAGCCCCAGCATTTT	CASSPSVGARNQPQHF
few	NA	TRBV7-9	TRBJ1-2	TGTGCCAGCAGCTTACGGGTGATCCTTTATGGCTACACCTTC	CASSLRVILYGYTF
NA	NA	TRBV7-6	TRBJ2-4	TGTGCCAGCAGCAGCCGAGGGGAGGACATTCAGTACTTC	CASSSRGEDIQYF
NA	NA	TRBV12-5	TRBJ1-1	TGTGCTAGTGGTTTGCCTGAAGCTTTCTTT	CASGLPEAFF
few	NA	TRBV27	TRBJ1-5	TGTGCCAGCAGTCCTTTCCAGGGGTATAATCAGCCCCAGCATTTT	CASSPFQGYNQPQHF
NA	NA	TRBV4-1	TRBJ2-1	TGCGCCAGCAGCCAAGTAGTCGAAGCCGGAGGTGAGCAGTTCTTC	CASSQVVEAGGEQFF
NA	TRBD1	TRBV7-6	TRBJ1-1	TGTGCCAGCAGTAAAGACAGGGGACTACGGAACACTGAAGCTTTCTTT	CASSKDRGLRNTEAFF
once	NA	TRBV19	TRBJ2-2	TGTGCCAGTAGTATAGTCCTGGGCACCGGGGAGCTGTTTTTT	CASSIVLGTGELFF
NA	NA	TRBV2	TRBJ2-5	TGTGCCAGCAGGCGTCCCATTGGTCAAGAGACCCAGTACTTC	CASRRPIGQETQYF
many	NA	TRBV11-2	TRBJ2-4	TGTGCCAGCAGCCTCAACAGAGCCAAAAACATTCAGTACTTC	CASSLNRAKNIQYF
NA	NA	TRBV7-9	TRBJ1-1	TGTGCCAGCAGACCCCCGGCAGCGAACACTGAAGCTTTCTTT	CASRPPAANTEAFF
few	NA	TRBV10-3	TRBJ1-1	TGTGCCATCAGCGGCACCGGGGGTAATACTGAAGCTTTCTTT	CAISGTGGNTEAFF
NA	TRBD2	TRBV2	TRBJ2-2	TGTGCCAGCAGTGCCCCCCTAGCGGTCACCGGGGAGCTGTTTTTT	CASSAPLAVTGELFF
few	NA	TRBV7-3	TRBJ2-5	TGTGCCAGCAGCCAACCGGGACCTCCCCGAGAGACCCAGTACTTT	CASSQPGPPRETQYF
NA	NA	TRBV5-1	TRBJ2-1	TGCGCCAGCAGCTTGGCTGTGACACCCGACCCCAATGAGCAGTTCTTC	CASSLAVTPDPNEQFF
NA	NA	TRBV10-2	TRBJ1-1	TGCGCCAGCAGTGAGTCCGGGGGAGTCGGCACTGAAGCTTTCTTT	CASSESGGVGTEAFF
NA	NA	TRBV9	TRBJ1-1	TGTGCCAGTGGGGGGGTCACTGAAGCTTTCTTT	CASGGVTEAFF
few	NA	TRBV2	TRBJ2-3	TGTGCCAGCAAGGCGGGGAGAGATACGCAGTATTTT	CASKAGRDTQYF
few	TRBD1	TRBV6-5	TRBJ2-1	TGTGCCAGCAGTTACTTCGCGGTAATCGGGACAGGGACCCACAATGAGCAGTTCTTC	CASSYFAVIGTGTHNEQFF
few	NA	TRBV19	TRBJ1-1	TGTGCCAGTAGACGAAGGACAGCCGAAGGAGGGAACACTGAAGCTTTCTTT	CASRRRTAEGGNTEAFF
NA	TRBD2	TRBV4-3	TRBJ2-3	TGCGCCAGCAGCCAAGACGGACTAGCGGGGCACACAGATACGCAGTATTTT	CASSQDGLAGHTDTQYF
NA	NA	TRBV19	TRBJ1-3	TGTGCCAATAGCGACAGCGGCTCTGGAAACACCATATATTTT	CANSDSGSGNTIYF
many	NA	TRBV12-3/TRBV12-4	TRBJ1-1	TGTGCCAGCAGTTTAAGTCTTTCCCAGGGAGCTTTCTTT	CASSLSLSQGAFF
NA	TRBD1	TRBV27	TRBJ2-5	TGTGCCAGCAGTCTGGGACAGTCCCTAAGGATGGAGACCCAGTACTTC	CASSLGQSLRMETQYF
many	NA	TRBV7-2	TRBJ2-7	TGTGCCAGCAGCTTAGGGGGTCCCAAACCCGAGCAGTACTTC	CASSLGGPKPEQYF
many	TRBD1	TRBV5-6	TRBJ2-7	TGTGCCAGCAGCGCGGGACAGGGGAGCGAGCAGTACTTC	CASSAGQGSEQYF
NA	TRBD1	TRBV7-8	TRBJ2-2	TGTGCCAGCAGCACCCAGGGGGCCTCTTACGGGGAGCTGTTTTTT	CASSTQGASYGELFF
NA	NA	TRBV18	TRBJ2-2	TGTGCCAGCTCACCACCGATCGGGGAGCTGTTTTTT	CASSPPIGELFF
NA	NA	TRBV29-1	TRBJ1-2	TGCAGCGTTGAAGCGGTAACGGGCTACACCTTC	CSVEAVTGYTF
few	TRBD1	TRBV14	TRBJ1-4	TGTGCCAGCAGCCATCACAGGGGGCGAGAAAAACTGTTTTTT	CASSHHRGREKLFF
many	NA	TRBV12-3/TRBV12-4	TRBJ2-2	TGTGCCAGCAGTTCCCAGGGCGTCACCGGGGAGCTGTTTTTT	CASSSQGVTGELFF
NA	NA	TRBV12-3/TRBV12-4	TRBJ1-1	TGTGCCAGCAGCCTGGGGAACTCTGAAGCTTTCTTT	CASSLGNSEAFF
NA	NA	TRBV5-1	TRBJ1-5	TGCGCCAGCAGCACGGGGGCGGCGGATCAGCCCCAGCATTTT	CASSTGAADQPQHF